This passage covers 9 T cell receptor beta chains from one sample sequenced in a study of beta chain features in type 1 diabetes (dated by TCRdb to 2016 to 2019). Receptor libraries were prepared by the immunoSEQ multiplex PCR assay. The entire isolated RNA was reverse transcribed using the High Capacity cDNA Reverse Transcription Kit, and thus expressed TCRB transcripts were sequenced. TCRdb retrieved this table from immuneACCESS and kept in-frame rearrangements only. Not all clones are present; in checked studies, unresolved V genes account for under half, and no reason is known for the remainder. For this sample there are around 500,000 clones; roughly an eighth appear just once. Roughly 0.046% of the sample goes to the ten largest clones. The source material was naive CD4+ T cells from blood. This sample's cell subset or site label indicates: true naive CD4+ T cells. These receptor sequences come from a young woman in good health.

The sample holds a few counts of this clone. V and J are TRBV6-5 and TRBJ2-1; weak D call: TRBD1 (6 bases). V shed 4 bases and J shed 8 bases, with 12 bases lying between them. The CDR3 runs 13 residues. CDR1 MNHEY and CDR2 SVGAGI come from the germline V gene. The CDR3 DNA reads TGTGCCAGCAGTTTCACCAGGGGAGATGAGCAGTTCTTC. Translated, it gives CASSFTRGDEQFF.

This clone has a handful of counts. The chain links TRBV30 to TRBJ2-1; 7 bases match TRBD2. There are 14 residues in the CDR3. Germline CDR1 GTSNPN, CDR2 SVGIG (reference sequence). Unmatched junction bases numbered 9, after V lost 5 bases and J lost 5 bases. In DNA form, the CDR3 reads TGTGCCTGGGACGAGGCGGGAGTTCACAATGAGCAGTTCTTC. This codes for CAWDEAGVHNEQFF.

This clone turned up a few times. The gene calls are TRBV7-2 and TRBJ2-3; the D gene is possibly TRBD1 (6 bases). The V gene's germline CDR1 is SGHTA and CDR2 FQGNSA. Trimming stripped 0 bases from V and 2 bases from J, with 12 bases between. The CDR3 has 16 residues. In DNA form, the CDR3 reads TGTGCCAGCAGCTTAGCGGGGCAGGGGATCACAGATACGCAGTATTTT. Translated, it gives CASSLAGQGITDTQYF.

This clone appeared a few times. The chain uses TRBV7-6 and TRBJ2-7; D remains ambiguous. Germline V gene lookup returns CDR1 SGHVS and CDR2 FNYEAQ. The CDR3 consists of 16 residues. V lost 5 bases and J 5 bases, leaving 22 bases between the germline ends. CDR3 DNA sequence: TGTGCCAGCAGCCCCCCGGCTGGGCCAGAAACGCACGAGCAGTACTTC. Its translation: CASSPPAGPETHEQYF.

This clone was counted only a few times. The chain has TRBV29-1 and TRBJ1-1; weak D call: TRBD1 (5 bases). Trimming removed 5 bases from V and 3 bases from J, with 16 bases in between. This CDR3 comprises 14 residues. Germline CDR1 and CDR2: SQVTM and ANQGSEA. CDR3: CSVRDWVRDTEAFF. In nucleotides, the CDR3 is TGCAGCGTTCGGGACTGGGTTAGGGACACTGAAGCTTTCTTT.

V gene TRBV7-2 combines with J gene TRBJ2-7, with D unresolved. The CDR3 length is 16 residues. Germline-derived CDR1 and CDR2 are SGHTA and FQGNSA. Trimming took 2 bases from V and 2 from J, leaving 16 bases between them. This chain's CDR3 is CASSLRAGPSPYEQYF. The DNA for the CDR3 is TGTGCCAGCAGCTTACGGGCCGGGCCTTCCCCCTACGAGCAGTACTTC.

This clone was detected only a few times. This chain links TRBV6-1 with TRBJ1-1; maybe TRBD1 (5 bases). The CDR3 is 13 residues long. Germline assignment: CDR1 MNHNS and CDR2 SASEGT. V lost 8 bases to trimming and J lost 11 bases, with 21 bases between them. The chain's CDR3 is CASGRHGQGAAFF. For the CDR3, the DNA is TGTGCCAGCGGACGTCATGGGCAGGGTGCGGCTTTCTTT.

In this sample, this clone turned up a few times. The gene calls are TRBV7-2 and TRBJ2-5; D not resolved. The CDR3 is made up of 15 amino acids. Germline V gives CDR1 SGHTA, CDR2 FQGNSA. V shed 1 base and J shed 3 bases, with 12 bases lying between them. CDR3 sequence reads: CASSLGWNREETQYF. Here the CDR3 DNA reads TGTGCCAGCAGCTTAGGTTGGAACAGAGAAGAGACCCAGTACTTC.

J is TRBJ2-1 and V is TRBV7-6; 7 nucleotides line up with TRBD2. CDR3 size: 16 residues. The germline V gene encodes CDR1 SGHVS and CDR2 FNYEAQ. Trimming removed 3 bases from V and 5 bases from J; junction bases left unmatched: 10. The CDR3, as DNA: TGTGCCAGCAGCTTTGGAGCGGGAATAAGGAACAATGAGCAGTTCTTC. This translates into CASSFGAGIRNNEQFF.